The TCR beta chain described here comes from a study of Graves' ophthalmopathy and Graves' hyperthyroidism. The study amplified TCR beta CDR3 regions using RNA transcripts. The library came from an HTBI-primed first-round RT-PCR and a second-round multiplex PCR. MiXCR was run by TCRdb on the multiplex PCR reads, yielding one entry per CDR3 protein. The profile shows just over 600,000 distinct CDR3 sequences, about 24% of them singletons. V dropped 4 bases and J dropped 0; count of bases not matched to a gene: 6. Germline V gene sequence: CDR1 MDHEN, CDR2 SYDVKM. This CDR3 has 16 residues. The authors diagnosed from clinical symptoms, serum thyroxine, TRAb, thyroid ultrasound and orbital computed tomography. PBMCs originated in about 9.8 ml of fresh peripheral blood.

The specimen was peripheral blood. The V call is TRBV28, the J call TRBJ2-7; 10 nucleotides match TRBD2. The TCR originated in a woman between 18 and 29 years old with stable Graves' hyperthyroidism. Some clones in this sample may be carry-over from other donors' samples. DNA of the CDR3: TGTGCCAGCAGTTGGATAGCGGGAGGCCTCTCCTACGAGCAGTACTTC. Translated, it gives CASSWIAGGLSYEQYF.